This T cell receptor beta chain was identified during a study of shared clonotypes between healthy human individuals (TCRdb year 2020). In terms of the full investigation: A couple of women and a few men aged 18 to 49 years were included in the cohort. Per donor, three plates each were used for CD4 naive and CD4 memory, two for CD8 naive, and one for CD8 memory. To estimate repertoire size and how much clonotypes are shared between individuals, the study performed deep sequencing of blood TCR repertoires from about 5 healthy adults. Different laboratories and diverse techniques were used to prepare libraries and sequence TCR repertoires, to increase sequencing depth and limit assay-specific biases. Each donor's leukapheresis produced roughly between about 0.8 and 10 billion PBMCs. Overall study outcomes, separate from this receptor: Pairwise subsampling led to the expectation that sequencing depth would affect the degree of clonotype sharing among donors. Naive subsets generally had larger estimated clonotype richness than memory subsets. Because the study included only a small number of donors, the genetic and exposure-history diversity represented was limited. Sampling was restricted to blood, and TCR repertoires in tissue are likely to differ from TCR repertoires in blood. Rarefaction of sorted-subset datasets indicated incomplete sequencing despite the large sequencing depth. Compared with non-shared clonotypes, clonotypes shared by all four sorted-subset donors had higher generation probabilities. About 5% of naive CD4, 3.5% of naive CD8, approximately 2% of memory CD4, and over 0.35% of memory CD8 clonotypes were shared across a handful of donors.

Healthy HIV-negative adults with no recently reported acute infections or vaccinations were included as donors. Every donor was a Caucasian adult residing in Nashville, Tennessee, USA. CD4+ T cells were enriched through magnetic negative selection, after which naive cells were positively selected on CD45RA and the remaining negative fraction served as the memory subset. Blood was collected by leukapheresis, and PBMCs were isolated by Ficoll-Histopaque density gradient centrifugation and then cryopreserved in liquid nitrogen vapor phase. Purity and quantity of every magnetically sorted T cell population were checked by analytical flow cytometry. Genomic DNA was isolated from each sorted fraction and quantified by UV absorbance on a Nanodrop 2000c. For this clone: It has no known antigen specificity. There are no base qualities to consult, and no much larger clone falls within one base. This specimen includes other DNA sequences encoding the same CDR3.

From its cysteine to its phenylalanine, the CDR3 spans 15 amino acids. Only the CDR3 region is kept as DNA, spanning 45 bases read in frame from base 1. The V and J ends are trimmed by 0 bases and 2 bases, leaving 11 bases between them. The germline V gene provides CDR1 SGHRS and CDR2 YFSETQ. Using the deep immunoSEQ assay, multiplex PCR amplified TCR CDR3 regions from genomic DNA. For each cell subset, the extracted genomic DNA was distributed evenly across all wells of several immunoSEQ 96-well plates, and each plate served as one replicate. For sorted subsets, each replicate PCR was loaded with roughly 190 ng genomic DNA, equivalent to about 33,000 T cell genomes. Purified libraries were quantified with a Qubit 3.0 fluorometer, sized on a Bioanalyzer 2100, and re-quantified with the KAPA Library Quantification kit. A separate single-read 150-cycle Illumina NextSeq 550 flow cell was used to sequence each immunoSEQ 96-well plate. Regarding the original processing steps: Because the immunoSEQ output held only junctional sequences and lacked quality scores, the filtering could not match the filtering applied to full-length reads. To assign V/J genes and CDR3, sequences were annotated against IMGT germline references using PyIR, a Python wrapper for IgBLAST v1.9. Reads were removed for weak V/J assignments (E-value above 1e-6), missing CDR3, stop codons, out-of-frame junctions, or ambiguous translated residues. V3J clonotypes were defined by identical inferred V gene, J gene, and CDR3 amino acid sequence. Percentage overlap between repertoires was calculated by dividing the number of shared unique clonotypes by the size of the smaller repertoire. Richness of each repertoire was evaluated using RTK rarefaction, the Chao1 estimator, and Recon v2.1 estimates of unobserved clonotypes. Generation probabilities were computed with OLGA for all TCRbeta clonotypes obtained by the gDNA method from several donors. TCRdb's version of the immuneACCESS table is confined to in-frame rearrangements and falls short of the full clone set. An unresolved V gene accounts for under half of the shortfall where checked; the remainder is of unknown origin. V, J and clone size were drawn from that table, and D and trimming were deduced from the DNA. This sample lists over 2 million clones; approximately 90% were detected once. About 0.36% of the sample belongs to the ten largest clones.

Sequenced material: naive CD4+ T cells from PBMCs. The sample's cell subset or site label, decoded: CD45RA+ positively selected. The sequence was collected from a man younger than 35 in good health. Some clones in this sample may be carry-over from other donors' samples. This chain is built from TRBV5-1 and TRBJ2-5; TRBD1 is perhaps the D gene, given 6 matching bases. The bases are TGCGCCAGCAGCTTGGGCGACAGGAGTCAAGAGACCCAGTACTTC. This yields the protein CASSLGDRSQETQYF.